Below are 13 T cell receptor beta chains sequenced from a single sample in a study of blood T cells in healthy people across ages. Sample-barcoded 5' priming and a J-beta primer mix drove a second PCR of about 6 to 11 cycles. TCRdb used MiXCR to reprocess the 5' RACE reads, holding one entry per CDR3 protein. The profile shows about 650,000 distinct CDR3 sequences, 52% of them singletons. The sample taken for sequencing was blood. The receptors stem from a woman over 75 in good health.

With respect to this clonotype: A much more abundant neighbour one base away suggests this may be a read error. The chain recombines TRBV2 with TRBJ2-1, with unresolved D. The V gene's germline CDR1 is SNHLY and CDR2 FYNNEI. This CDR3 region has 13 residues. CDR3 DNA: TGTACCAGCAGTGTTCGGCAAGACAATGAGCAGTTCTTC. Encoded protein: CTSSVRQDNEQFF.

Ten or more counts support this clonotype. This chain joins TRBV6-5 and TRBJ1-6; no definite D call. From germline, CDR1 is MNHEY and CDR2 SVGAGI. The CDR3 is made up of 17 amino acids. Trimming left V 0 bases short and J 10 bases short, with 19 bases between. Here the CDR3 DNA reads TGTGCCAGCAGTTACTCACCGGAAGGCCACGTAAGATCACCCCTCCACTTT. It codes for CASSYSPEGHVRSPLHF.

This clonotype is a singleton in its sample. V and J are TRBV5-1 and TRBJ2-3; TRBD1 agrees at 10 bases. V lost 3 bases, J lost 4 bases, and 5 bases stayed unmatched. This CDR3 region has 15 residues. CDR1 is SGHRS and CDR2 is YFSETQ in the germline V gene. The CDR3 nucleotides read TGCGCCAGCAGCTCCGGGACAGGGGTGTCAGATACGCAGTATTTT. Protein sequence: CASSSGTGVSDTQYF. Filled out from reference TRBV5-1 and TRBJ2-3, the complete variable domain reads KAGVTQTPRYLIKTRGQQVTLSCSPISGHRSVSWYQQTPGQGLQFLFEYFSETQRNKGNFPGRFSGRQFSNSRSEMNVSTLELGDSALYLCASSSGTGVSDTQYFGPGTRLTVL.

This clonotype was observed at least ten times. J is TRBJ1-2 and V is TRBV6-1; D gene ambiguous. Germline V CDR1 and CDR2: MNHNS, SASEGT. V was shortened by 8 bases and J by 5 bases, with 15 bases between the two germline ends. This CDR3 region has 13 residues. The CDR3: CASFSDWDYGYTF. The CDR3, as DNA: TGTGCCAGCTTCTCGGACTGGGATTATGGCTACACCTTC.

A note on this clonotype: At one boundary the junction diverges from the germline segment, which might be a read error. J is TRBJ2-3 and V is TRBV6-5, with D hard to call. This CDR3 has 12 amino acids. CDR1 and CDR2 (germline): MNHEY, SVGAGI. CDR3 DNA: TGTGCCAGCAGTTACTCGGTAGATATGCAGTATTTT. As protein: CASSYSVDMQYF.

The V call is TRBV7-8, the J call TRBJ2-3, with TRBD2 matching over 7 bases. Germline V gene lookup returns CDR1 SGHVS and CDR2 FQNEAQ. CDR3 length equals 15 residues. V dropped 4 bases and J dropped 2; count of bases not matched to a gene: 6. The CDR3 coding sequence is TGTGCCAGCAGCTCCACTAGCGCGAACACAGATACGCAGTATTTT. It codes for CASSSTSANTDTQYF. Variable domain in full (rest from reference TRBV7-8 and TRBJ2-3): GAGVSQSPRYKVAKRGQDVALRCDPISGHVSLFWYQQALGQGPEFLTYFQNEAQLDKSGLPSDRFFAERPEGSVSTLKIQRTQQEDSAVYLCASSSTSANTDTQYFGPGTRLTVL.

This chain joins TRBV4-3 and TRBJ1-5; D unclear. Germline loops: CDR1 LGHNA, CDR2 YSLEER. Trimming took off 2 bases at V and 2 bases at J, with 10 bases between the two ends. This CDR3 has 15 residues. CDR3 in amino acids: CASSQFSDGNQPQHF. DNA of the CDR3: TGCGCCAGCAGCCAATTCAGTGATGGCAATCAGCCCCAGCATTTT.

This clonotype was observed a few times. This chain links TRBV5-1 with TRBJ2-1, with 8 nucleotides matching TRBD2. The CDR3 totals 15 residues. V shed 1 base and J 5 bases; nucleotides not matched to a gene: 5. Germline values: CDR1 SGHRS, CDR2 YFSETQ. CDR3 bases: TGCGCCAGCAGCTTGATCCCGGGGGGGGACAATGAGCAGTTCTTC. Encoded protein: CASSLIPGGDNEQFF.

The rearrangement joins TRBV7-2 to TRBJ2-7; 8 bases are shared with TRBD1. The V gene's germline CDR1 is SGHTA and CDR2 FQGNSA. The CDR3 loop spans 12 amino acids. V trimming: 7 bases; J trimming: 5 bases; junction bases outside the gene matches: 4. This CDR3 is CASTPGGHEQYF. The CDR3 DNA sequence: TGTGCCAGCACACCAGGGGGCCACGAGCAGTACTTC.

This clonotype was detected ten times or more. The chain is built from TRBV7-8 and TRBJ2-7; possibly TRBD2 for D (5 bases). Germline CDR1 is SGHVS and CDR2 is FQNEAQ. This CDR3 comprises 14 residues. V lost 1 base and J 7 bases, leaving 14 bases between the germline ends. CDR3 loop: CASSLVFPGIEQYF. Here the CDR3 DNA reads TGTGCCAGCAGCTTAGTCTTCCCCGGGATTGAGCAGTACTTC.

This clonotype turned up a few times. Just one base apart from a much larger clone, this may be a read error. The rearrangement uses TRBV11-2 and TRBJ2-5, with D tentatively TRBD1 (5 bases). CDR1 and CDR2 from the germline V gene are SGHAT and FQNNGV. The CDR3 runs 14 residues. CDR3 in amino acids: CASSVDDSQETQYF. CDR3 coding DNA: TGTGCCAGCAGCGTAGACGACAGCCAAGAGACCCAGTACTTC.

The chain links TRBV20-1 to TRBJ2-1, with D perhaps TRBD1 (5 bases). The CDR3 is made up of 16 amino acids. Deletions cut 5 bases from V and 0 bases from J, with 17 bases between. Germline CDR1 DFQATT, CDR2 SNEGSKA (reference sequence). The chain's CDR3 is CSAGDGALSSYNEQFF. For the CDR3, the DNA is TGCAGTGCTGGGGATGGGGCCCTGAGCTCCTACAATGAGCAGTTCTTC.

The chain recombines TRBV4-3 with TRBJ2-1; 9 bases fit TRBD2. The ends lost 0 bases at V and 9 bases at J; junction bases unmatched: 6. CDR1 is LGHNA and CDR2 is YSLEER in the germline V gene. This CDR3 spans 15 amino acids. CDR3 loop: CASSQDLGLAREQFF. The CDR3 DNA sequence: TGCGCCAGCAGCCAAGATTTAGGACTAGCGCGTGAGCAGTTCTTC.